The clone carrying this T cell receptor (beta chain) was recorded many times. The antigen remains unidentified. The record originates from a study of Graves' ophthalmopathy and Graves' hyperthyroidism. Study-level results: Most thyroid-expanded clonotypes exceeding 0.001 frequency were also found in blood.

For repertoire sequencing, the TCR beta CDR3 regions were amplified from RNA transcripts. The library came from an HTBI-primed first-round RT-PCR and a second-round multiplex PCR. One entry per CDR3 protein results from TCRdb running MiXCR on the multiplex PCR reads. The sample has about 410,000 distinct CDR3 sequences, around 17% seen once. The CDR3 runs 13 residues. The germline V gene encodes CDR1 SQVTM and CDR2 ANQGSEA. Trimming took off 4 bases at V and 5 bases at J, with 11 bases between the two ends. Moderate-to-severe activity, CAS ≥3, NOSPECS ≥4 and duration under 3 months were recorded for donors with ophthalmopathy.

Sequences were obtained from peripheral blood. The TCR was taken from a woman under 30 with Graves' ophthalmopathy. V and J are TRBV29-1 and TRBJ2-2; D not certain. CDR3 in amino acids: CSVVTGLTGELFF. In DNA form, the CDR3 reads TGCAGCGTTGTAACGGGTTTGACCGGGGAGCTGTTTTTT.